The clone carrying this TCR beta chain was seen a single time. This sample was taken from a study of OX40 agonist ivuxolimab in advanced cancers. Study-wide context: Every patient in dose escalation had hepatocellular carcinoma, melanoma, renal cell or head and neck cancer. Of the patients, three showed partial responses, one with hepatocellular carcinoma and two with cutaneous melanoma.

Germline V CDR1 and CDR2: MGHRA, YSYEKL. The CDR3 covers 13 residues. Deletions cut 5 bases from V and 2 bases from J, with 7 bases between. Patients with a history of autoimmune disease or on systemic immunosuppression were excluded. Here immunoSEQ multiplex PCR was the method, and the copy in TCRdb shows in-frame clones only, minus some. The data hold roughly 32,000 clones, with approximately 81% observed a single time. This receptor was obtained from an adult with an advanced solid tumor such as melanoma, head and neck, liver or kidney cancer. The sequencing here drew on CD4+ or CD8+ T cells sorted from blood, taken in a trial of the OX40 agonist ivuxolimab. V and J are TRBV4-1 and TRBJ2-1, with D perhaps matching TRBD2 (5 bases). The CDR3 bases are TGCGCCAGCAGCTCCGGGACCTACAATGAGCAGTTCTTC. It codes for CASSSGTYNEQFF.